Below are 18 T cell receptor beta chains sequenced from a single sample in a study of cytomegalovirus exposure and HLA in healthy donors. Primers for the PCR totalled 60 Vbeta and 13 Jbeta. Clones were read by immunoSEQ multiplex PCR, and TCRdb kept only the in-frame ones, dropping some. The sample lists more than 130,000 clones; 55% to 80% were seen once. Source material: PBMCs. These receptor sequences come from a human donor in good health.

This chain's CDR3 is CASSLVSSGSSDTQYF. The CDR3 DNA reads TGTGCCAGCAGCTTAGTCTCTAGCGGGAGCTCAGATACGCAGTATTTT. The chain employs TRBV7-9 and TRBJ2-3, with 10 bases matching TRBD2. Germline V CDR1 and CDR2: SEHNR, FQNEAQ (reference sequence). The V segment lost 1 base and the J segment 4 bases; nucleotides outside the gene matches: 5. The CDR3 runs 16 residues.

This clone was seen only once. V usage is TRBV28 and J usage is TRBJ1-6; D unresolved. In germline, CDR1 is MDHEN, CDR2 SYDVKM. The CDR3 length is 14 residues. V dropped 5 bases and J dropped 10 bases, with 15 bases sitting between them. The CDR3 loop is CASSAAGLRSPLHF. The CDR3 DNA is TGTGCCAGCAGTGCGGCGGGCCTTCGGTCACCCCTCCACTTT.

The gene calls are TRBV2 and TRBJ1-2; TRBD1 aligns across 7 bases. The CDR3 has 15 amino acids. The junction had 8 bases not matched to a gene; V was cut back by 7 bases and J by 0 bases. Germline assignment: CDR1 SNHLY and CDR2 FYNNEI. The CDR3 DNA follows: TGTGCCAGCAACCCACTGGGACAGCCTAACTATGGCTACACCTTC. This gives the protein CASNPLGQPNYGYTF.

The V gene is TRBV7-8, the J gene TRBJ1-3, with unresolved D. The V end lost 1 base, the J end lost 0 bases, and 7 bases lay between the germline ends. CDR1 is SGHVS, CDR2 FQNEAQ, per germline. The CDR3 has 15 amino acids. In DNA, the CDR3 is TGTGCCAGCAGCTTAGGGGCCAGCTCTGGAAACACCATATATTTT. It translates to CASSLGASSGNTIYF.

This sequence joins TRBV7-8 and TRBJ2-1, with 9 bases matching TRBD2. CDR3 length: 16 amino acids. Unmatched junction bases numbered 10, after V lost 3 bases and J lost 7 bases. The germline CDR1 and CDR2 sequences are SGHVS and FQNEAQ. The CDR3 region is CASSFFAGGFRNEQFF. The CDR3 DNA reads TGTGCCAGCAGCTTCTTTGCGGGAGGGTTCCGTAATGAGCAGTTCTTC. The variable domain in full, completed from reference TRBV7-8 and TRBJ2-1, reads GAGVSQSPRYKVAKRGQDVALRCDPISGHVSLFWYQQALGQGPEFLTYFQNEAQLDKSGLPSDRFFAERPEGSVSTLKIQRTQQEDSAVYLCASSFFAGGFRNEQFFGPGTRLTVL.

The V gene is TRBV6-5, the J gene TRBJ1-1; 7 bases match TRBD1. This CDR3 spans 15 amino acids. J lost 1 base, V lost 0 bases, and 2 bases had no gene match. Germline CDR1 MNHEY, CDR2 SVGAGI. This CDR3 is CASSYSGGANTEAFF. CDR3 nucleotides: TGTGCCAGCAGTTACTCAGGGGGCGCGAACACTGAAGCTTTCTTT.

This clone is a singleton in its sample. The chain joins TRBV5-1 to TRBJ2-1; 7 positions agree with TRBD1. CDR3 length: 16 residues. Germline CDR1 and CDR2: SGHRS and YFSETQ. Trimming removed 0 bases from V and 4 bases from J; junction bases left unmatched: 7. The CDR3 region has the DNA TGCGCCAGCAGCTTGGAAGGTGGGACAGCGTACAATGAGCAGTTCTTC. It encodes CASSLEGGTAYNEQFF.

V usage is TRBV9 and J usage is TRBJ2-7; 7 bases match TRBD2. V lost 4 bases, J lost 3 bases, and 1 base stayed unmatched. The length of the CDR3 is 12 residues. Germline V gives CDR1 SGDLS, CDR2 YYNGEE. CDR3 DNA: TGTGCCAGCAGCCCGGGGGGCTACGAGCAGTACTTC. This codes for CASSPGGYEQYF. Full variable domain (rest looked up from reference TRBV9 and TRBJ2-7): DSGVTQTPKHLITATGQRVTLRCSPRSGDLSVYWYQQSLDQGLQFLIQYYNGEERAKGNILERFSAQQFPDLHSELNLSSLELGDSALYFCASSPGGYEQYFGPGTRLTVT.

The chain links TRBV18 to TRBJ2-7; no reliable D call. Germline CDR1 KGHSH, CDR2 LQKENI. The CDR3 has 14 amino acids. Trimming stripped 3 bases from V and 6 bases from J, with 15 bases between. The CDR3, as DNA: TGTGCCAGCTCACCCCCTTTGTTTTCGAGCGAGCAGTACTTC. Translated, it gives CASSPPLFSSEQYF.

With regard to this clone: The junction departs from germline at one end; a sequencing error may be responsible. The V call is TRBV5-6, the J call TRBJ2-1; the match to TRBD1 covers 7 bases. In germline, CDR1 is SGHDT, CDR2 YYEEEE. This CDR3 is 17 amino acids long. The CDR3 protein is CVSSWGPPTGLGNEQFF. CDR3 in DNA: TGTGTCAGCAGCTGGGGTCCCCCGACAGGGTTGGGAAATGAGCAGTTCTTC.

In DNA form, the CDR3 reads TGTGCCAGCATGGGGAGGAACTACAATGAGCAGTTCTTC. Residues: CASMGRNYNEQFF. The rearrangement uses TRBV6-1 and TRBJ2-1; a weak D match, TRBD2 (6 bases). The germline V gene encodes CDR1 MNHNS and CDR2 SASEGT. Trimming pared 7 bases from V and 3 bases from J, leaving 10 bases between. The CDR3 sequence is 13 residues long.

This clone came up once. V and J are TRBV7-9 and TRBJ1-4, with D perhaps TRBD1 (6 bases). CDR3 length: 13 residues. The V end lost 5 bases, the J end lost 8 bases, and 12 bases lay between the germline ends. Germline-derived CDR1 and CDR2 are SEHNR and FQNEAQ (reference sequence). The CDR3 reads CASSPRDIEKLFF. In DNA, the CDR3 is TGTGCCAGCAGCCCCCGGGACATAGAAAAACTGTTTTTT.

This clone was seen once. The chain employs TRBV29-1 and TRBJ1-1, with a weak D call TRBD1 (6 bases). V dropped 4 bases and J dropped 1 base, with 10 bases sitting between them. CDR1 is SQVTM, CDR2 ANQGSEA, per germline. This CDR3 comprises 13 residues. The CDR3 region is CSVARGQNTEAFF. CDR3 DNA: TGCAGCGTTGCCCGGGGACAGAACACTGAAGCTTTCTTT.

The V call is TRBV6-5, the J call TRBJ2-2, with D hard to call. The CDR3 is 14 residues long. The V end lost 5 bases, the J end lost 3 bases, and 10 bases lay between the germline ends. From germline, CDR1 is MNHEY and CDR2 SVGAGI. CDR3 in DNA: TGTGCCAGCAGTCCCGGGTTTTACACCGGGGAGCTGTTTTTT. Translation gives CASSPGFYTGELFF.

The chain is built from TRBV5-4 and TRBJ2-2; tentatively, D is TRBD1 (6 bases). CDR1 and CDR2 from the germline V gene are SGHNT and YYREEE (reference sequence). This CDR3 has 14 residues. V was pared by 3 bases and J by 2 bases, with 8 bases between. The CDR3 loop is CASSWDTNTGELFF. CDR3 nucleotides: TGTGCCAGCAGCTGGGACACCAACACCGGGGAGCTGTTTTTT.

This clone showed up just a few times. The chain employs TRBV6-5 and TRBJ2-1; possible D gene TRBD2, 7 bases. CDR1 is MNHEY and CDR2 is SVGAGI in the germline V gene. The CDR3 totals 13 residues. Trimming took off 5 bases at V and 7 bases at J, with 12 bases between the two ends. In DNA, the CDR3 is TGTGCCAGCAGTAGGGGGGGAGGGAATGAGCAGTTCTTC. Translation: CASSRGGGNEQFF.

This chain connects TRBV28 to TRBJ1-6, with D possibly matching TRBD1 (5 bases). CDR3 length equals 13 residues. Germline CDR1 reads MDHEN; CDR2 reads SYDVKM. V was clipped by 8 bases and J by 10 bases, with 15 bases between them. The DNA for the CDR3 is TGTGCCAGCTCCCGCGGGGGAAGCTCACCCCTCCACTTT. Amino acids: CASSRGGSSPLHF.

In regard to this clone: This specimen includes other DNA sequences encoding the same CDR3. This chain joins TRBV5-4 and TRBJ1-1; D remains ambiguous. V shed 0 bases and J shed 11 bases, with 8 bases lying between them. The CDR3 totals 11 residues. Germline V lookup: CDR1 SGHNT, CDR2 YYREEE (reference sequence). This chain's CDR3 is CASSLGGRAFF. The CDR3 DNA sequence: TGTGCCAGCAGCTTGGGAGGGCGGGCTTTCTTT.